These T cell receptor beta chains were read from a single sample in a study of cytomegalovirus exposure and HLA in healthy donors. The repertoire was sequenced with immunoSEQ multiplex PCR; TCRdb's copy has only in-frame clones and lacks some. The profile shows 150,000 to 200,000 clones, 75% to 80% of them singletons. Sample: PBMCs. These receptors all come from a woman aged 50 to 60 in good health and CMV-seropositive. The CDR3 runs from the conserved cysteine through the conserved F or W. Each record gives: clone size, D gene, J gene, V gene, CDR3 protein, CDR3 DNA. A D gene is named only where the DNA matches it firmly. Only part of the rows carry a size: once, few, many, or a class if the clone is expanded.

NA	NA	TRBJ2-3	TRBV19	CASSPGRTQYF	TGTGCCAGTAGTCCGGGAAGGACGCAGTATTTT
NA	NA	TRBJ2-4	TRBV6-1	CASSELVGTLSSKNIQYF	TGTGCCAGCAGTGAGTTAGTGGGGACACTCTCCTCCAAGAACATTCAGTACTTC
once	NA	TRBJ1-2	TRBV6-6	CASSYSSHGYTF	TGTGCCAGCAGTTACTCGAGCCATGGCTACACCTTC
NA	TRBD2	TRBJ2-1	TRBV5-4	CASRRSGGTNYNEQFF	TGTGCCAGCAGACGTAGCGGGGGGACCAACTACAATGAGCAGTTCTTC
NA	TRBD1	TRBJ2-3	TRBV28	CASSLPPGQGGGTDTQYF	TGTGCCAGCAGTTTACCCCCGGGACAGGGGGGAGGCACAGATACGCAGTATTTT
once	NA	TRBJ1-6	TRBV7-9	CASSLAPDNSPLHF	TGTGCCAGCAGCTTAGCCCCAGATAATTCACCCCTCCACTTT
NA	TRBD1	TRBJ2-7	TRBV4-3	CASSRRTGSYEQYF	TGCGCCAGCAGCCGAAGGACAGGCTCCTACGAGCAGTACTTC
NA	TRBD1	TRBJ2-2	TRBV29-1	CSVRPGTGYTGELFF	TGCAGCGTCCGTCCCGGGACAGGATACACCGGGGAGCTGTTTTTT
NA	NA	TRBJ1-2	TRBV9	CASSEFTGYGYTF	TGTGCCAGCAGCGAGTTCACAGGCTATGGCTACACCTTC
NA	NA	TRBJ2-2	TRBV5-6	CASSWGQNTGELFF	TGTGCCAGCAGCTGGGGACAGAACACCGGGGAGCTGTTTTTT
NA	TRBD1	TRBJ1-2	TRBV7-9	CASIPTGGFNYGYTF	TGTGCCAGCATCCCGACAGGGGGTTTTAACTATGGCTACACCTTC
once	TRBD1	TRBJ1-1	TRBV6-5	CASRGTGGGAFF	TGTGCCAGCAGGGGGACAGGCGGCGGGGCTTTCTTT
few	NA	TRBJ1-2	TRBV6-1	CASSDGAHYGYTF	TGTGCCAGCAGTGATGGAGCCCACTATGGCTACACCTTC
few	NA	TRBJ1-1	TRBV18	CASSPIATADSEAFF	TGTGCCAGCTCACCAATCGCAACCGCCGACTCTGAAGCTTTCTTT
NA	TRBD1	TRBJ1-3	TRBV6-6	CASSGGTVSGNTIYF	TGTGCCAGCAGCGGAGGGACAGTCTCTGGAAACACCATATATTTT
NA	TRBD1	TRBJ1-2	TRBV7-9	CASSTRQGGKSDYGYTF	TGTGCCAGCAGCACTCGACAGGGGGGTAAAAGCGACTATGGCTACACCTTC
NA	NA	TRBJ2-1	TRBV5-4	CASSSQGGATYNEQFF	TGTGCCAGCAGCAGTCAGGGGGGCGCGACCTACAATGAGCAGTTCTTC